There are many counts of the clone carrying this T cell receptor beta chain. Its antigen is as yet unknown. This sample was taken from a study of T-cell reconstitution after alpha-beta-depleted transplantation in children. Study observations and caveats: T-cell counts and diversity at one year post-transplant came mainly from newly produced T cells.

This CDR3 spans 15 amino acids. Looked up from germline, CDR1 is ENHRY and CDR2 is SYGVKD. Trimming took 6 bases from V and 5 from J; bases not matched to a gene: 9. The TCRbeta library was prepared with unique molecular identifiers. TCRdb reanalysed the PCR reads using MiXCR and keeps one entry per CDR3 protein. The data hold fewer than 550,000 distinct CDR3 sequences, with roughly an eighth observed a single time. This material consisted of PBMCs, mostly from graft donor cells, taken 180 days after TCRalphabeta/CD19-depleted stem cell transplant. The rearrangement uses TRBV10-3 and TRBJ2-1; 8 nucleotides match TRBD2. The sequence was collected from a female patient aged 2-15 years who had a stem cell transplant for aplastic anemia, so the T cells may come from the graft donor. CDR3 coding DNA: TGTGCCATCAGCCCAGCGGGAGCAACCAACAATGAGCAGTTCTTC. Amino acids: CAISPAGATNNEQFF.